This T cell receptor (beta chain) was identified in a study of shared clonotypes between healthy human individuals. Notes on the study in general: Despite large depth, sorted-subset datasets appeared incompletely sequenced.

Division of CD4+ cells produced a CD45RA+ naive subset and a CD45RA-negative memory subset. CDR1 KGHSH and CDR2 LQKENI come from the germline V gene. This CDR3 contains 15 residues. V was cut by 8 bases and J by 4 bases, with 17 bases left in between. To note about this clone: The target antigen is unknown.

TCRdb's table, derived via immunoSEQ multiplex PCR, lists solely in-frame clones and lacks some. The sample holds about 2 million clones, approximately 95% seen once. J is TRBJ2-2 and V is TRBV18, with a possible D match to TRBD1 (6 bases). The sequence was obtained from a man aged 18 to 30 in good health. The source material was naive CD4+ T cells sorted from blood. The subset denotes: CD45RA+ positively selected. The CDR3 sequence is CASTTGQYFTGELFF. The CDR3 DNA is TGTGCCAGCACGACCGGACAGTATTTCACCGGGGAGCTGTTTTTT.